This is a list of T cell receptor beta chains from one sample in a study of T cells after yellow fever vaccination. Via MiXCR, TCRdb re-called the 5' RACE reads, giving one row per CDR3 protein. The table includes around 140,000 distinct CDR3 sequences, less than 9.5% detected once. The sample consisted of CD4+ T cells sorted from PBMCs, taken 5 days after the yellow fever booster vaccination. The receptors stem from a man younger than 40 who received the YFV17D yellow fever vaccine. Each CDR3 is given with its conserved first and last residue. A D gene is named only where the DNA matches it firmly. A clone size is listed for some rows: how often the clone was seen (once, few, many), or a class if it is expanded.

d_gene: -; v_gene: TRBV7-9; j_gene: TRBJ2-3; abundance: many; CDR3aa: CASSFWGSTDTQYF; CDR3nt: TGTGCCAGCAGCTTTTGGGGGTCGACAGATACGCAGTATTTT
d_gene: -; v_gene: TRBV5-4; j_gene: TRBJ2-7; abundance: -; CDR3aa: CASSSGGSGSYEQYF; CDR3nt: TGTGCCAGCAGCTCAGGGGGGAGCGGGAGCTACGAGCAGTACTTC
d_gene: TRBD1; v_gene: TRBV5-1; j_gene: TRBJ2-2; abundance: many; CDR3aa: CASSLGRDSVITGELFF; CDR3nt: TGCGCCAGCAGCTTAGGCCGGGACAGCGTAATCACCGGGGAGCTGTTTTTT
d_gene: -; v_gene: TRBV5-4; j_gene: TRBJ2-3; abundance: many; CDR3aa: CASSFDYTTDTQYF; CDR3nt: TGTGCCAGCAGTTTCGACTATACCACAGATACGCAGTATTTT
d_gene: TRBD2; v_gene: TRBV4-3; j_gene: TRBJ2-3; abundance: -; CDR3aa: CASSQESLAGGADTQYF; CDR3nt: TGCGCCAGCAGCCAAGAGTCCCTGGCGGGAGGGGCAGATACGCAGTATTTT
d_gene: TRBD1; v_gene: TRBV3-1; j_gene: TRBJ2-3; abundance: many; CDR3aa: CASGWTGVGDTQYF; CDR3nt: TGTGCCAGCGGGTGGACAGGAGTTGGGGATACGCAGTATTTT
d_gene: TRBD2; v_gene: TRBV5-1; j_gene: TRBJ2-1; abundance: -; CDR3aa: CASSKIAGATAEQFF; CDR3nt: TGCGCCAGCAGTAAGATAGCGGGAGCGACTGCGGAGCAGTTCTTC
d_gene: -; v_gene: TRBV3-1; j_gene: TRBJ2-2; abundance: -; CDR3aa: CASSQVMFPANTGELFF; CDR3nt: TGTGCCAGCAGCCAAGTTATGTTCCCCGCGAACACCGGGGAGCTGTTTTTT
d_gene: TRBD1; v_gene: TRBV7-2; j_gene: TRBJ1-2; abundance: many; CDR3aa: CASSLASGTGGSGYTF; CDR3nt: TGTGCCAGCAGCTTAGCTTCCGGGACAGGGGGCTCTGGCTACACCTTC
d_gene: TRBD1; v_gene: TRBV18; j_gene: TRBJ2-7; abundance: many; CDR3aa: CASSGTGPYEQYF; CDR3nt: TGTGCCAGCTCCGGGACAGGGCCCTACGAGCAGTACTTC
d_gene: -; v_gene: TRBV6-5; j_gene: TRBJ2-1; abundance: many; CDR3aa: CASTMPLPSYNEQFF; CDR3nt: TGTGCCAGCACCATGCCCCTCCCCTCCTACAATGAGCAGTTCTTC
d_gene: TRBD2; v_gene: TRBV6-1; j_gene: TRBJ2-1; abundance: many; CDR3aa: CASSARTSGTTGSYNEQFF; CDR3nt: TGTGCCAGCAGTGCCCGGACTAGCGGGACCACCGGCTCCTACAATGAGCAGTTCTTC
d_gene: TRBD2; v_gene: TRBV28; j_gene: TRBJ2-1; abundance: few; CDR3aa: CASSFGGSPYNEQFF; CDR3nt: TGTGCCAGCAGTTTCGGCGGGAGCCCCTACAATGAGCAGTTCTTC
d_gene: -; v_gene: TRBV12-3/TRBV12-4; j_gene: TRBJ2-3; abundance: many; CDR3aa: CASTPLGTDTQYF; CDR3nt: TGTGCCAGCACCCCCCTGGGTACAGATACGCAGTATTTT
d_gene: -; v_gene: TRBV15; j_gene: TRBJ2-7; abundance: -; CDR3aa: CATSRARGPYEQYF; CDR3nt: TGTGCCACCAGCAGAGCTCGGGGGCCCTACGAGCAGTACTTC
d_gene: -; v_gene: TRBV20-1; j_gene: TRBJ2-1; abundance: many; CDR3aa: CSASHGTLSEQFF; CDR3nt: TGCAGTGCTTCCCACGGGACCCTCAGTGAGCAGTTCTTC
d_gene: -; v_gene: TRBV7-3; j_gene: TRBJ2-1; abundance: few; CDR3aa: CASSLTYRDEQFF; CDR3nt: TGTGCCAGCAGCTTAACGTATAGAGATGAGCAGTTCTTC
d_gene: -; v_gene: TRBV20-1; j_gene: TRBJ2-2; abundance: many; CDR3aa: CSALGVQNTGELFF; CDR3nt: TGCAGTGCTCTGGGGGTTCAGAACACCGGGGAGCTGTTTTTT
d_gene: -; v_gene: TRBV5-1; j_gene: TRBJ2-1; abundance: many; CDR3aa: CASSPGRMEQFF; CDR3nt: TGCGCCAGCAGCCCCGGACGGATGGAGCAGTTCTTC
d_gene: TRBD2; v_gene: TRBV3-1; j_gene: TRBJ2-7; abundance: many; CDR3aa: CASSLSASGRAREQYF; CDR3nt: TGTGCCAGCAGCCTTTCCGCTAGCGGGAGGGCCCGCGAGCAGTACTTC
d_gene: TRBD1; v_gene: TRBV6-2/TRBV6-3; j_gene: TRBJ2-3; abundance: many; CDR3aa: CASSYGGTGTQYF; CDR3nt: TGTGCCAGCAGTTACGGGGGGACAGGTACGCAGTATTTT
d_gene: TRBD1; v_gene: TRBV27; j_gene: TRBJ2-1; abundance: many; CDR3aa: CASQGVGWWNEQFF; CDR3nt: TGTGCCAGTCAGGGGGTAGGATGGTGGAATGAGCAGTTCTTC
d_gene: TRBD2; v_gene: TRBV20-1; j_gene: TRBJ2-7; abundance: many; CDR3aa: CSAPGGRGYEQYF; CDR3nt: TGCAGTGCCCCGGGGGGGCGGGGCTACGAGCAGTACTTC
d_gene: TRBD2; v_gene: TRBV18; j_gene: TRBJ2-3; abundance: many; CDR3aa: CASSPTSGTTDTQYF; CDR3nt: TGTGCCAGCTCACCGACTAGCGGGACCACAGATACGCAGTATTTT
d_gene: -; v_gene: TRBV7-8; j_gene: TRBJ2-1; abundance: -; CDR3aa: CASSSGRGSEQFF; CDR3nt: TGTGCCAGCAGCTCCGGACGGGGGAGTGAGCAGTTCTTC
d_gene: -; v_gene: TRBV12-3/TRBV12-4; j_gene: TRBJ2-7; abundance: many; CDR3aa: CASRTQGERDEQYF; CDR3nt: TGTGCCAGCAGAACACAGGGTGAGAGGGACGAGCAGTACTTC
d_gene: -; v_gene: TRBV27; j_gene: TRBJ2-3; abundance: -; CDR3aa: CASSSPTDSSTDTQYF; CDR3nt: TGTGCCAGCAGTTCCCCCACAGATTCTAGCACAGATACGCAGTATTTT
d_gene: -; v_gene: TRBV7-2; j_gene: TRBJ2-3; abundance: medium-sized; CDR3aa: CASSLVVGSTDTQYF; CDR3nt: TGTGCCAGCAGCTTAGTGGTTGGGAGCACAGATACGCAGTATTTT
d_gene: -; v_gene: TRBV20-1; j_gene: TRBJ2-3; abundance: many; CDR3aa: CSARTTVPHTDTQYF; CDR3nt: TGCAGTGCTAGAACCACGGTGCCCCACACAGATACGCAGTATTTT
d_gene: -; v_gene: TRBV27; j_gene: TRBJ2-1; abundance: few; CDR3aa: CASSSRVAARPEQFF; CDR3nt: TGTGCCAGCAGTTCAAGGGTGGCGGCCCGCCCTGAGCAGTTCTTC
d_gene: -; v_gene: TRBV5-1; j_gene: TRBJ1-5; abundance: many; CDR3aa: CASSPETGLGNQPQHF; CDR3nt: TGCGCCAGCAGCCCGGAAACAGGGTTAGGCAATCAGCCCCAGCATTTT
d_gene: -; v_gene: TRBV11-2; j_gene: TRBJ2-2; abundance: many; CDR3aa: CASSLGRGAGELFF; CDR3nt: TGTGCCAGCAGCTTAGGTCGGGGAGCCGGGGAGCTGTTTTTT
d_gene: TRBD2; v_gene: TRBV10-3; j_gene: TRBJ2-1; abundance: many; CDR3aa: CAITGLAGGSYNEQFF; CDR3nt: TGTGCCATCACCGGACTAGCGGGAGGGTCTTACAATGAGCAGTTCTTC
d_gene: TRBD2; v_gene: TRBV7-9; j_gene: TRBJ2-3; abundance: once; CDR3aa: CASGKLAGGTDTQYF; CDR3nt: TGTGCCAGCGGCAAACTAGCGGGGGGCACAGATACGCAGTATTTT
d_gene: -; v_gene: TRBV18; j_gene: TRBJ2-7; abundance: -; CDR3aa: CASSFTDYEQYF; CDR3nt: TGTGCCAGCTCATTTACAGACTACGAGCAGTACTTC
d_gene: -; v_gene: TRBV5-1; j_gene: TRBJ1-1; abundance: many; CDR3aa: CASSLWGAGTEAFF; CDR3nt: TGCGCCAGCAGCTTGTGGGGGGCCGGCACTGAAGCTTTCTTT
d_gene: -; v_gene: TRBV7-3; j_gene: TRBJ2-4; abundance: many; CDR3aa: CASSLIAVAKNIQYF; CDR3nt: TGTGCCAGCAGCTTAATAGCTGTTGCCAAAAACATTCAGTACTTC